This TCR beta chain was sequenced during a study of shared T cell receptors in the human thymus. The method was immunoSEQ multiplex PCR; TCRdb's version includes in-frame clones alone and lacks a portion of them. The table has 500,000 to 750,000 clones, around nine tenths seen once. This CDR3 region has 19 residues. The V and J ends lost 3 bases and 0 bases, in that order; junction bases with no gene match: 12. Per the germline V gene, CDR1 is LGHNA and CDR2 is YSLEER. These same data were also listed under a study on human thymus T cells.

Sequenced: thymocytes. The V call is TRBV4-3, the J call TRBJ2-1, with 9 positions matching TRBD2. This clonotype was sampled from a boy under two years old with a congenital heart defect. CDR3 sequence reads: CASSQRLAGWPLSYNEQFF. The CDR3 bases are TGCGCCAGCAGCCAGCGCCTAGCGGGATGGCCCCTCTCCTACAATGAGCAGTTCTTC.